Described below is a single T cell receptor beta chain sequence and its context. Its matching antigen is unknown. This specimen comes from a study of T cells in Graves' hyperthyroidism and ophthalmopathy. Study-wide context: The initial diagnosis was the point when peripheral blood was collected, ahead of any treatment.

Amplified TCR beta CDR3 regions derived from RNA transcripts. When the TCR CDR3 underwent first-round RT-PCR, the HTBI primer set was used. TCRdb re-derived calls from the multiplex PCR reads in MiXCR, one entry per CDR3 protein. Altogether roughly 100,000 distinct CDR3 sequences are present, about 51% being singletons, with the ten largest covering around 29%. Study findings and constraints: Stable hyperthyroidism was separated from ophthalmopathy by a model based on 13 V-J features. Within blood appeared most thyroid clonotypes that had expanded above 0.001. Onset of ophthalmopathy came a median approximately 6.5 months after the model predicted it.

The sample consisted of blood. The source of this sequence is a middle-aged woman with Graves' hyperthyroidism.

The CDR3 bases are TGCAGTGCTAGAGGACAGGAGATCACCATATATTTT. Translation: CSARGQEITIYF. The chain has TRBV20-1 and TRBJ1-3; D perhaps matches TRBD1 (6 bases). V was pared by 1 base and J by 9 bases, with 10 bases between. The CDR3 is made up of 12 amino acids. CDR1 and CDR2 from the germline V gene are DFQATT and SNEGSKA (reference sequence).